This T cell receptor beta chain was profiled in a study of PD-1 blockade in classical Hodgkin lymphoma. The CDR3 has 17 amino acids. Germline V CDR1 and CDR2: SEHNR, FQNEAQ (reference sequence). The V end was cut by 1 base, the J end by 2 bases, with 18 bases between. The time point is: cycle 4 day 1 (C4D1), after six to seven weeks of nivolumab. There was relapse after autologous stem cell transplantation in every patient, and there was variation in brentuximab vedotin exposure. Using immunoSEQ multiplex PCR, the repertoire was profiled, and TCRdb retains in-frame clones only, with some absent. Of under 30,000 clones in the sample, around 84% are singletons; the top ten hold more than 5%.

V gene TRBV7-9 combines with J gene TRBJ2-7; no definite D call. This clonotype was obtained from a human donor with classical Hodgkin lymphoma. This specimen was peripheral blood mononuclear cells (PBMCs), taken before the fourth cycle of nivolumab. The CDR3 region is CASSLVIGRGGTYEQYF. DNA of the CDR3: TGTGCCAGCAGCTTAGTGATCGGACGCGGTGGGACCTACGAGCAGTACTTC.